Here is one T cell receptor beta chain with its context. Its antigen is undetermined. The data are from a study of CXCR3-negative and CXCR3-positive naive CD8 T cells. TRB cDNA was prepared as libraries by UMI-labeled 5' RACE. TCRdb re-called the 5' RACE reads and catalogs CDR3 proteins one per entry, DNA excluded. This table holds around 63,000 distinct CDR3 sequences. Findings of the study overall: With surface CD5 comparable between naive subsets, TCR strength was estimated using properties derived from the TRB CDR3. In naive cells, CXCR3-negative and CXCR3-positive subsets had similar TRBV-TRBJ usage; memory cells differed. Each naive subset displayed comparably high diversity, whereas memory CD8+ cells displayed much lower diversity. Greater hydrophobicity was found in TRB CDR3s of CXCR3-positive naive cells than of CXCR3-negative naive cells.

In triplicate, each CD8+ T cell subset was sorted at under 350,000 cells per replicate. The sample consisted of naive CXCR3+ CD8+ T cells from blood. Subset noted: CD45RO-CCR7+CD27+CD95- naive CD8+ T cells expressing CXCR3 (TNR3+). This clonotype was sampled from a human donor in good health. Some clones in this sample may be carry-over from other donors' samples.

The CDR3 sequence: CSARRDRVTDTQYF. The rearrangement links TRBV20-1 to TRBJ2-3; absent DNA, TCRdb's TRBD1 call cannot be checked. Germline loops: CDR1 DFQATT, CDR2 SNEGSKA (reference sequence). This CDR3 has 14 amino acids.